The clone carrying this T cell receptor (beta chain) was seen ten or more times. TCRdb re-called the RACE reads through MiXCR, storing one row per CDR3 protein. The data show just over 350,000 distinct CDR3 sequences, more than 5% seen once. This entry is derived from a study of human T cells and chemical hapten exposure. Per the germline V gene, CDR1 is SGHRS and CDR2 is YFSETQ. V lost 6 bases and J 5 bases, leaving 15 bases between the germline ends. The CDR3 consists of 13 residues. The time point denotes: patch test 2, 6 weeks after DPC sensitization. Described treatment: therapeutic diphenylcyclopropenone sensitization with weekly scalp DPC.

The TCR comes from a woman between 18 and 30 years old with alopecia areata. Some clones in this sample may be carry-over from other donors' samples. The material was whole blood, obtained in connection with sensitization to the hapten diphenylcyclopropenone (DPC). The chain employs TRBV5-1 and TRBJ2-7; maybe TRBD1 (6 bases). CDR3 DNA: TGCGCCAGCACCGATGGGGACACCAACGAGCAGTACTTC. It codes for CASTDGDTNEQYF.